Sequencing of this T cell receptor beta chain was carried out in a study of human thymus T cells. TCRdb's copy holds only in-frame clones and misses some; the assay was immunoSEQ multiplex PCR. The profile shows roughly 120,000 clones, more than 90% of them singletons. Study outcomes and limitations: Overlap was high between thymic repertoires from unrelated individuals, as reported in related research. Thymic as well as blood repertoires seemed to favor certain V and J genes unevenly.

As to this clone: Its antigen is still unknown.

Germline assignment: CDR1 SSHAT and CDR2 FNYEAQ (reference sequence). CDR3 length: 13 residues. The V gene lost 5 bases and the J gene lost 6 bases, with 11 bases spanning the gap. In corrective heart surgery, resections were taken, and these provided the thymus tissue. Among the donors, all were healthy Finnish infants having corrective surgery for congenital heart defects. Sequences were obtained from thymus tissue. The V call is TRBV7-7, the J call TRBJ2-1; possible D gene TRBD2, 6 bases. This receptor was obtained from a boy younger than two with a congenital heart defect but otherwise immunologically healthy. The CDR3 loop is CASSPGLTNEQFF. CDR3 bases: TGTGCCAGCAGCCCGGGACTCACCAATGAGCAGTTCTTC.